The entry below gives a single TCR beta chain sequence along with its context. Its antigen is unidentified. This entry belongs to a study of T cells generated in artificial thymic organoids. Germline CDR1 is MNHEY and CDR2 is SVGEGT. V lost 4 bases to trimming and J lost 0 bases; unmatched junction nucleotides: 7. The CDR3 is made up of 18 amino acids. Organoids aggregated human HSPCs with DLL1-transduced murine MS5 stromal cells. Residual T cells were removed by FACS sorting CD34+CD3- progenitor cells before seeding the organoids. Semi-nested PCR with reverse primers in the TRAC or TRBC constant regions amplified each chain separately. RNA input for cDNA ranged from about 3.5 to 500 ng. TCRdb redid the calling of the 5' RACE reads with MiXCR, one entry per CDR3 protein. This sample has about 5,400 distinct CDR3 sequences, with 25% to 30% found just once.

This chain uses TRBV6-2 or TRBV6-3 with TRBJ1-6; 9 bases map to TRBD1. The sample comprised naive CD8+ T cells grown in artificial thymic organoids from cord blood stem and progenitor cells. Subset denoted: CD3+TCRalphabeta+CD8SP T cells; for blood, CD45RO-CCR7+ naive CD8+ T cells. This clonotype originated in a human donor who gave cord blood stem cells for thymic organoid culture, a cardiac surgery patient who gave postnatal thymus, or a blood donor (not recorded which). CDR3 sequence reads: CASSWTGEVCSYNSPLHF. The CDR3 nucleotides are TGTGCCAGCAGTTGGACAGGGGAGGTTTGCTCCTATAATTCACCCCTCCACTTT.